This is a list of T cell receptor beta chains from one sample in a study of T cell changes during pregnancy in multiple sclerosis. Generated by immunoSEQ multiplex PCR, the TCRdb table keeps only in-frame clones and is missing some. The sample includes 90,000 to 100,000 clones, 90% to 95% of them seen just once. This material consisted of peripheral blood, taken in the third trimester of pregnancy. Every receptor here comes from a female donor with multiple sclerosis, enrolled in a pregnancy study. The CDR3 runs from the conserved cysteine through the conserved F or W. D genes are given only for firm matches. A clone size is listed for some rows: how often the clone was seen (once, few, many), or a class if it is expanded.

abundance,j_gene,v_gene,d_gene,CDR3nt,CDR3aa
NA,TRBJ1-2,TRBV5-1,TRBD1,TGCGCCAGCAGTCGAAACGCCGGGACAGGAAATGGCTACACCTTC,CASSRNAGTGNGYTF
NA,TRBJ1-5,TRBV10-3,NA,TGTGCCATCAGCATAGATAGCAATCAGCCCCAGCATTTT,CAISIDSNQPQHF
NA,TRBJ2-2,TRBV28,TRBD1,TGTGCCAGCACAAGGAGACAGGGTAGGGCCGGGGAGCTGTTTTTT,CASTRRQGRAGELFF
NA,TRBJ2-6,TRBV7-2,TRBD1,TGTGCCAGCAGCTCTAGGACAGGGACTGGGGCCAACGTCCTGACTTTC,CASSSRTGTGANVLTF
few,TRBJ1-1,TRBV29-1,TRBD1,TGCAGCGTTGAAGAGTATCACAGGGGGAAGTCTGAAGCTTTCTTT,CSVEEYHRGKSEAFF
NA,TRBJ2-7,TRBV7-2,TRBD2,TGTGCCAGCAGCTCGACGTCTAGCGGGTCCTACGAGCAGTACTTC,CASSSTSSGSYEQYF
NA,TRBJ2-1,TRBV11-2,TRBD2,TGTGCCAGCGCCCCTCGGAGCGGGGGGCCCTACAATGAGCAGTTCTTC,CASAPRSGGPYNEQFF
few,TRBJ2-5,TRBV6-1,NA,TGTGCCAGCAGTGGGGGACTCGTCCAAGAGACCCAGTACTTC,CASSGGLVQETQYF
NA,TRBJ2-7,TRBV13,TRBD2,TGTGCCAGCAGCTCCCCGGAGGGACTAGCGGGAAACGAGCAGTACTTC,CASSSPEGLAGNEQYF
NA,TRBJ2-3,TRBV9,NA,TGTGCCAGCACCATGCGGGCCGACCTCACAGATACGCAGTATTTT,CASTMRADLTDTQYF